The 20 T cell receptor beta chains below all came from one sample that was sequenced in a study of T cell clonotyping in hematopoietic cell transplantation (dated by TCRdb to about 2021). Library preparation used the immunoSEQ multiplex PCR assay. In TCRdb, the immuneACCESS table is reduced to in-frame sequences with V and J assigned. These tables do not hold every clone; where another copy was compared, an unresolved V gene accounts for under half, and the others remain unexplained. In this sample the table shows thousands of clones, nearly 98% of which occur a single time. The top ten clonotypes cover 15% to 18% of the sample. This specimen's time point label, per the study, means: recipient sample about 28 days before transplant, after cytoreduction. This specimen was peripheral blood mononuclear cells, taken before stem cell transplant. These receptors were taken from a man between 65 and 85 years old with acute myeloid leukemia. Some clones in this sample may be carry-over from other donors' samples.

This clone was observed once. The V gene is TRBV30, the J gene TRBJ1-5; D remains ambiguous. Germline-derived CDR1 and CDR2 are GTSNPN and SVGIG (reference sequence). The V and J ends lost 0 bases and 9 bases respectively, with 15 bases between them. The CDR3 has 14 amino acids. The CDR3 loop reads CAWSVTAVNWPQHF. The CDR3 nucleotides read TGTGCCTGGAGTGTTACAGCAGTAAATTGGCCCCAGCATTTT.

The CDR3 nucleotides are TGTGCCTGGAGTGTAAGACTAAAAGAGACCCAGTACTTC. It encodes CAWSVRLKETQYF. V is TRBV30 and J is TRBJ2-5; TRBD2 might be the D (5 bases). The V gene's germline CDR1 is GTSNPN and CDR2 SVGIG (reference sequence). This CDR3 region has 13 residues. Trimming removed 0 bases at V and 3 bases at J, with 8 bases between.

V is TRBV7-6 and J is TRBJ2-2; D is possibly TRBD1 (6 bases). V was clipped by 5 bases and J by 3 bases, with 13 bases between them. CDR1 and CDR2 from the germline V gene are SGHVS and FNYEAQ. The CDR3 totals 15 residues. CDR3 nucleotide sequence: TGTGCCAGCAGCCTCACCGAGGGGGACACCGGGGAGCTGTTTTTT. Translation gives CASSLTEGDTGELFF.

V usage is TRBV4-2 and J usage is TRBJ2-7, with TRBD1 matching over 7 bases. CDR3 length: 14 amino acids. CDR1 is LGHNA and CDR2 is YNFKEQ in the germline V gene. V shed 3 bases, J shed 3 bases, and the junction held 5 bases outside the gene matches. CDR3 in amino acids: CASSHPGQNYEQYF. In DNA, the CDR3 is TGTGCCAGCAGCCACCCGGGACAGAACTACGAGCAGTACTTC.

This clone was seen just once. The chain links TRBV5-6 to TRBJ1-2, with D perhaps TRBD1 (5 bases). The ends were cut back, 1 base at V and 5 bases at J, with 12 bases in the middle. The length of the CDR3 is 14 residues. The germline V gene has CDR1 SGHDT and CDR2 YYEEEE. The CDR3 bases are TGTGCCAGCAGCTTGCTGACAGTGAGATATGGCTACACCTTC. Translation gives CASSLLTVRYGYTF. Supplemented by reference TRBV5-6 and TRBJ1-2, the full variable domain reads DAGVTQSPTHLIKTRGQQVTLRCSPKSGHDTVSWYQQALGQGPQFIFQYYEEEERQRGNFPDRFSGHQFPNYSSELNVNALLLGDSALYLCASSLLTVRYGYTFGSGTRLTVV.

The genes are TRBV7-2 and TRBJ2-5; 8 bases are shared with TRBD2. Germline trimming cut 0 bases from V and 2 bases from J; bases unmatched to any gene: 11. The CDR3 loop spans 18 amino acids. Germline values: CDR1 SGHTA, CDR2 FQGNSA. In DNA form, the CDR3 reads TGTGCCAGCAGCTTAGCAGGGACGTCTAGCGGGTTTCAAGAGACCCAGTACTTC. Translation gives CASSLAGTSSGFQETQYF.

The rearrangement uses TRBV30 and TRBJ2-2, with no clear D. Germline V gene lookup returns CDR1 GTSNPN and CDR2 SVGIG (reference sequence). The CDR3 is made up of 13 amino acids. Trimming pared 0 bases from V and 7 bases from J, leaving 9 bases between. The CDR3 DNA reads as TGTGCCTGGAGTGTACCCGAGTTCGGGGAGCTGTTTTTT. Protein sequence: CAWSVPEFGELFF. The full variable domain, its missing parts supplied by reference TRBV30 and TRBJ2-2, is SQTIHQWPATLVQPVGSPLSLECTVEGTSNPNLYWYRQAAGRGLQLLFYSVGIGQISSEVPQNLSASRPQDRQFILSSKKLLLSDSGFYLCAWSVPEFGELFFGEGSRLTVL.

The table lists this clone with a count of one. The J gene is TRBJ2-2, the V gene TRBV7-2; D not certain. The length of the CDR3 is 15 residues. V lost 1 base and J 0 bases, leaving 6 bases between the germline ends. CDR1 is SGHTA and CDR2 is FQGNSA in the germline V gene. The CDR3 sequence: CASSLVGPNTGELFF. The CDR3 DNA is TGTGCCAGCAGCTTAGTGGGTCCGAACACCGGGGAGCTGTTTTTT.

The CDR3 DNA reads TGTGCCATCAGCGGTACCGTGGGGGAGCAGTACTTC. It yields the protein CAISGTVGEQYF. The chain employs TRBV10-3 and TRBJ2-7; no clear D gene. The CDR3 is 12 residues long. V was cut by 6 bases and J by 7 bases, with 13 bases left in between. Germline-derived CDR1 and CDR2 are ENHRY and SYGVKD.

CDR3 sequence: CAWSVFSRVNSPLHF. DNA of the CDR3: TGTGCCTGGAGTGTCTTCAGCAGGGTTAATTCACCCCTCCACTTT. V usage is TRBV30 and J usage is TRBJ1-6; the D gene is possibly TRBD1 (5 bases). From germline, CDR1 is GTSNPN and CDR2 SVGIG (reference sequence). The CDR3 has 15 residues. Trimming stripped 0 bases from V and 6 bases from J, with 12 bases between.

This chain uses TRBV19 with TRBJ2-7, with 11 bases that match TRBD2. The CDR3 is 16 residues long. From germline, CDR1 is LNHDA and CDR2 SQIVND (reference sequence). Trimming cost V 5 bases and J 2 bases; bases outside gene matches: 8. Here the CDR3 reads CASSSAGTSGAYEQYF. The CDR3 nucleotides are TGTGCCAGTAGTTCCGCCGGGACTAGCGGAGCCTACGAGCAGTACTTC. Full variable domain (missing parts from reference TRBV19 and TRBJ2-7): DGGITQSPKYLFRKEGQNVTLSCEQNLNHDAMYWYRQDPGQGLRLIYYSQIVNDFQKGDIAEGYSVSREKKESFPLTVTSAQKNPTAFYLCASSSAGTSGAYEQYFGPGTRLTVT.

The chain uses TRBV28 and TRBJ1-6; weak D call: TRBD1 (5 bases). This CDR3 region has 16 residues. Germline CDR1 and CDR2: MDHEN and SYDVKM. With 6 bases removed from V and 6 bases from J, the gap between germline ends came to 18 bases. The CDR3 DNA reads TGTGCCAGCAGAGTTATCACAGGAATTCCTAATTCACCCCTCCACTTT. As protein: CASRVITGIPNSPLHF.

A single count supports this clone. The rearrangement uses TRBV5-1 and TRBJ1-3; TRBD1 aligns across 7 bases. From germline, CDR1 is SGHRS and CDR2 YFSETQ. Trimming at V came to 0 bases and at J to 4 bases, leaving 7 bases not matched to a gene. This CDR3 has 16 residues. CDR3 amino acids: CASSLAGTVRGNTIYF. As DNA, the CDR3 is TGCGCCAGCAGCTTGGCCGGGACAGTCCGAGGAAACACCATATATTTT.

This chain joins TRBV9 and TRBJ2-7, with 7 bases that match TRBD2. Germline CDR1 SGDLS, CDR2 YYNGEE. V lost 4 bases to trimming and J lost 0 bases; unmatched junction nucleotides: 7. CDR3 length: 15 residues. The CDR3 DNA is TGTGCCAGCAGCCCTCGGGGGGATTCCTCCTACGAGCAGTACTTC. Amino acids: CASSPRGDSSYEQYF.

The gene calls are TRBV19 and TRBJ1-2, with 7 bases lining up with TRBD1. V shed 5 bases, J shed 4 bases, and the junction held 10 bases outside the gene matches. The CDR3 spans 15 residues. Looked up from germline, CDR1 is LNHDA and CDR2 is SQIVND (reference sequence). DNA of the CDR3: TGTGCCAGTAGTGCGGAACAGGGGCGCAGCTATGGCTACACCTTC. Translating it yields CASSAEQGRSYGYTF.

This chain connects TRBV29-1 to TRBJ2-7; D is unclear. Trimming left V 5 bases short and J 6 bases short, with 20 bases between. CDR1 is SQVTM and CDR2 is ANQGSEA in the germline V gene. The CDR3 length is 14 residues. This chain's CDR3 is CSVSEAWYASEQYF. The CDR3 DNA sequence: TGCAGCGTTTCCGAAGCGTGGTACGCAAGCGAGCAGTACTTC.

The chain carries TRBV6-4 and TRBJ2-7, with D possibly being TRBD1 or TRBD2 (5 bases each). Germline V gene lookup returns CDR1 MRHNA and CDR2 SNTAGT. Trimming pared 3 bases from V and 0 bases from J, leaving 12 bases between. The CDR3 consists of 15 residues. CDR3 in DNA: TGTGCCAGCAGTGAAGGGAGCGGACACTCCTACGAGCAGTACTTC. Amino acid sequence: CASSEGSGHSYEQYF.

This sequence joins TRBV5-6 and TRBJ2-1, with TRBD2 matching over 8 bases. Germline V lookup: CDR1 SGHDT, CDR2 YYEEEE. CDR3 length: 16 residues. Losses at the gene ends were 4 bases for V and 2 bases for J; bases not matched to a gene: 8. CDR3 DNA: TGTGCCAGCAGCCCGGCGGGAGCGGGAGCCTACAATGAGCAGTTCTTC. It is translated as CASSPAGAGAYNEQFF.

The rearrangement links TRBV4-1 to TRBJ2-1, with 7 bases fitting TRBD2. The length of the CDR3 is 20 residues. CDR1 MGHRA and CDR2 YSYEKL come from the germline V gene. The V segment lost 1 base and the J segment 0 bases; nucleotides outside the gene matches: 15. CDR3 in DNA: TGCGCCAGCAGCCAAGGCCGGGCTGCGGGGGATGCCGCCTCCTACAATGAGCAGTTCTTC. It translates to CASSQGRAAGDAASYNEQFF.

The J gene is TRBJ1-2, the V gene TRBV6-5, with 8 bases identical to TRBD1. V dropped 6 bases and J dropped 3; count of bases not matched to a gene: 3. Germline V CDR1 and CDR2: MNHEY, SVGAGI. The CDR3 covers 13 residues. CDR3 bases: TGTGCCAGCAGCGGACAGGGCCACTATGGCTACACCTTC. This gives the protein CASSGQGHYGYTF.